This T cell receptor (beta chain) was documented in a study of cytomegalovirus exposure and HLA in healthy donors. Data came from immunoSEQ multiplex PCR; TCRdb stores just in-frame clones and leaves some out. The data show roughly 270,000 clones, roughly 90% seen once. This clone was counted only a few times. Other nucleotide sequences from this sample produce the same CDR3. CDR3 length: 15 residues. In germline, CDR1 is SGHDT, CDR2 YYEEEE. V lost 4 bases to trimming and J lost 2 bases, with 16 bases between them. V is TRBV5-6 and J is TRBJ2-7; a weak D match, TRBD1 (6 bases). The TCR sequence derives from a young woman in good health and CMV-seronegative. The sample comprised PBMCs. Here the CDR3 DNA reads TGTGCCAGCAGCCCGCCCAGGGGACCCACCTACGAGCAGTACTTC. Translated, it gives CASSPPRGPTYEQYF.